This entry is about one T cell receptor beta chain. This specimen comes from a study of response to subunit inactivated influenza vaccine. Via MiXCR, TCRdb re-called the RT-PCR reads, giving one row per CDR3 protein. Among roughly 620,000 distinct CDR3 sequences listed, about 11% were seen once. Germline CDR1 is SQVTM and CDR2 is ANQGSEA. This CDR3 comprises 14 residues. J lost 3 bases, V lost 3 bases, and 4 bases had no gene match. This sample also belongs to another study, concerning T cells expressing NK-cell markers. That paper adds: cDNA encoding TCR beta was synthesized via 5'RACE template switching incorporating UMIs. The eight sequenced donors comprised seven who were HCMV-seropositive and one who was seronegative. Dominance of the CD3+CD56-NKG2C+ fraction by these clonotypes also held in several donors.

Sequenced here: PBMCs from blood, sampled on the day of vaccination. The sequence came from a man aged 50 to 60 who received an inactivated influenza vaccine. This chain links TRBV29-1 with TRBJ2-3, with 9 bases that match TRBD2. CDR3: CSVEAGGRTDTQYF. CDR3 sequence (DNA): TGCAGCGTTGAGGCGGGGGGGCGAACAGATACGCAGTATTTT.